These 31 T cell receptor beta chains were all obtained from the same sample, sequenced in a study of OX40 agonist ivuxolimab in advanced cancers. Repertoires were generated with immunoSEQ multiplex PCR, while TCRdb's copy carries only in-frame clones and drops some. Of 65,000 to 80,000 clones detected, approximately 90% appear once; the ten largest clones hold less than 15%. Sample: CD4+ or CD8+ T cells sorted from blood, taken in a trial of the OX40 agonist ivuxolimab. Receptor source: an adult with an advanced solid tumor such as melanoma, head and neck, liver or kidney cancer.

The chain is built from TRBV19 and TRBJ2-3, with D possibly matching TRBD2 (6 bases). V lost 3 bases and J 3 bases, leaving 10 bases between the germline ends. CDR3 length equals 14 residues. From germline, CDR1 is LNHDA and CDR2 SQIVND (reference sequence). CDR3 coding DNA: TGTGCCAGTAGTATGGGACTGGTGACAGATACGCAGTATTTT. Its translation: CASSMGLVTDTQYF.

CDR3 nucleotide sequence: TGTGCCAGCAGCTTTTTCGGGAGGCGGAATGAGCAGTTCTTC. It yields the protein CASSFFGRRNEQFF. The chain joins TRBV7-6 to TRBJ2-1, with 7 nucleotides matching TRBD2. J lost 7 bases, V lost 3 bases, and 6 bases had no gene match. This CDR3 contains 14 residues. Germline CDR1 reads SGHVS; CDR2 reads FNYEAQ.

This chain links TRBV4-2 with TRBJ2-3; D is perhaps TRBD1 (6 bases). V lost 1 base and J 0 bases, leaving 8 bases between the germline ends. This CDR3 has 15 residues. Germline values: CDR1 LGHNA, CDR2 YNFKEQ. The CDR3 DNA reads TGTGCCAGCAGCCAAGTACAGGGAAGCACAGATACGCAGTATTTT. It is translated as CASSQVQGSTDTQYF.

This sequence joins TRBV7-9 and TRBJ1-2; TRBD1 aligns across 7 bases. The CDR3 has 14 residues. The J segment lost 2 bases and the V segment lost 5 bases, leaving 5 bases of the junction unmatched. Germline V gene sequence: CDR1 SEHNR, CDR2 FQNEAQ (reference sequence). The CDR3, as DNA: TGTGCCAGCAGCCCAGGGGGACTCAACTATGGCTACACCTTC. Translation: CASSPGGLNYGYTF.

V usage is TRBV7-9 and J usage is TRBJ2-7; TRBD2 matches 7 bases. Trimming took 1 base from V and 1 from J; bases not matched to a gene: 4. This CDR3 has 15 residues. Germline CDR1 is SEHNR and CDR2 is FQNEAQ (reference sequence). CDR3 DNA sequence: TGTGCCAGCAGCTTAGAAGTGGGGGGGTCCTACGAGCAGTACTTC. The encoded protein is CASSLEVGGSYEQYF.

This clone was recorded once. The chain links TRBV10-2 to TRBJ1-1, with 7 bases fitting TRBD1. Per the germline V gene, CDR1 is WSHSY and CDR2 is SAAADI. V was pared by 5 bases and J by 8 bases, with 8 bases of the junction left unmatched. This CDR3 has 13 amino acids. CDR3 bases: TGCGCCAGCAGTCCCGGGACAGCGATAGAAGCTTTCTTT. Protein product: CASSPGTAIEAFF.

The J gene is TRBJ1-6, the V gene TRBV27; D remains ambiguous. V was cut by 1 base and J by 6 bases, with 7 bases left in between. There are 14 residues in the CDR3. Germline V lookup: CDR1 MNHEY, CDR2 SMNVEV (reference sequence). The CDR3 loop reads CASSLLSTNSPLHF. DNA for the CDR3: TGTGCCAGCAGTTTATTGAGTACTAATTCACCCCTCCACTTT.

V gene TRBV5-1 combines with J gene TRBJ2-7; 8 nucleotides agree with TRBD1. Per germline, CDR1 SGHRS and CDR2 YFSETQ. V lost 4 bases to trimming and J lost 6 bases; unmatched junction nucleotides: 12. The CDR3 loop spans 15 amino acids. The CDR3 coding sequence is TGCGCCAGCAGCCCCGAGACAGGGGTGATTTTCGAGCAGTACTTC. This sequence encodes CASSPETGVIFEQYF.

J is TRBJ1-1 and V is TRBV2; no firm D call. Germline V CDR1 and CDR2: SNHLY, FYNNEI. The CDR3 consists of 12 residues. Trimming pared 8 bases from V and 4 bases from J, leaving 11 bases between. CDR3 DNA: TGTGCCAGCGTTAGACTCGCCACTGAAGCTTTCTTT. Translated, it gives CASVRLATEAFF.

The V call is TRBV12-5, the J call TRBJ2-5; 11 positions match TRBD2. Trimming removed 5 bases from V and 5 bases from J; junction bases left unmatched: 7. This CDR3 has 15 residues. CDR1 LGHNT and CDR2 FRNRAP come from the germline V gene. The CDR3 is CASGTGLAGSETQYF. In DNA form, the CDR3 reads TGTGCTAGTGGTACCGGACTAGCGGGTTCTGAGACCCAGTACTTC.

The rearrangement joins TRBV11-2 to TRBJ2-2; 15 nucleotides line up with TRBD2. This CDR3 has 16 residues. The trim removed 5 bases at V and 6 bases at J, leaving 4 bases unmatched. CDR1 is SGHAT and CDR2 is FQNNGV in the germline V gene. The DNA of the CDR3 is TGTGCCAGCAGCACCGGGACTAGCGGGAGGCCCGGGGAGCTGTTTTTT. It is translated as CASSTGTSGRPGELFF.

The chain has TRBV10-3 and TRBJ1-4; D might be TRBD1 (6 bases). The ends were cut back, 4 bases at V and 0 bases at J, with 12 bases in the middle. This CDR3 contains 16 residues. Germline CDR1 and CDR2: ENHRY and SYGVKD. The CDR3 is CAISGGGAATNEKLFF. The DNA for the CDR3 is TGTGCCATCAGTGGAGGGGGAGCAGCAACTAATGAAAAACTGTTTTTT.

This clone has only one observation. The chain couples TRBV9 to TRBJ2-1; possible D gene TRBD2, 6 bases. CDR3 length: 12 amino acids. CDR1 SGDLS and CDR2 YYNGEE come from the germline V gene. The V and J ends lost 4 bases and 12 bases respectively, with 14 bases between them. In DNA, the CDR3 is TGTGCCAGCAGCTTCCTAGCGTCTCGGCAGTTCTTC. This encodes CASSFLASRQFF.

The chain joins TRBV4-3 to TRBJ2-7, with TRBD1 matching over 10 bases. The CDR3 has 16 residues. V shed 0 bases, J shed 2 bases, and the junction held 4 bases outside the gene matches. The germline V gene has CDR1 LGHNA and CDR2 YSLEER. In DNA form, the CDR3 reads TGCGCCAGCAGCCAAGAGCGGACAGGGGGGACCTACGAGCAGTACTTC. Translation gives CASSQERTGGTYEQYF.

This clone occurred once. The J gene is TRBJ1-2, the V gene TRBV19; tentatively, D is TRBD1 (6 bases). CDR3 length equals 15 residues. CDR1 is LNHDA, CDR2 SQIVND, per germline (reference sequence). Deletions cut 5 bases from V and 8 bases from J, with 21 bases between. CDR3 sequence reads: CASSPHFGDTRGYTF. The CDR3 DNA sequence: TGTGCCAGTAGTCCCCATTTCGGGGACACTCGAGGCTACACCTTC.

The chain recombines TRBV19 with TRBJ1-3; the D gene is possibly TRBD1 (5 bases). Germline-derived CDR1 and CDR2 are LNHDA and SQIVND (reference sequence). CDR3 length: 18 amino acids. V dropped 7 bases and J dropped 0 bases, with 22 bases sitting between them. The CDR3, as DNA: TGTGCCAGTACCTATGGGGCCACGGACACTGTCTCTGGAAACACCATATATTTT. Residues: CASTYGATDTVSGNTIYF.

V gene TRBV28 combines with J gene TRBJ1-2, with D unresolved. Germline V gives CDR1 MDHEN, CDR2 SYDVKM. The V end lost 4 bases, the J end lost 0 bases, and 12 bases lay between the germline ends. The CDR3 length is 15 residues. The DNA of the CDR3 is TGTGCCAGCAGTTCTCGTCTTACCTCTAACTATGGCTACACCTTC. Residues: CASSSRLTSNYGYTF.

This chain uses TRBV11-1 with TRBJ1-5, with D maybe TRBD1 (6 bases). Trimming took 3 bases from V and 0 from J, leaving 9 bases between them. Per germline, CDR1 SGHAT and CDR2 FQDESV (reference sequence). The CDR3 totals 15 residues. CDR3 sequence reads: CASSFGQNSNQPQHF. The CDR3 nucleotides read TGTGCCAGCAGCTTTGGACAGAATAGCAATCAGCCCCAGCATTTT.

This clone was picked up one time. The CDR3 loop is CASSQASGSSDEQFF. In DNA form, the CDR3 reads TGTGCCAGCAGCCAAGCAAGCGGGAGCTCCGATGAGCAGTTCTTC. This chain connects TRBV4-2 to TRBJ2-1; 8 nucleotides align to TRBD2. V lost 1 base to trimming and J lost 8 bases; unmatched junction nucleotides: 7. CDR1 is LGHNA and CDR2 is YNFKEQ in the germline V gene. The CDR3 spans 15 residues.

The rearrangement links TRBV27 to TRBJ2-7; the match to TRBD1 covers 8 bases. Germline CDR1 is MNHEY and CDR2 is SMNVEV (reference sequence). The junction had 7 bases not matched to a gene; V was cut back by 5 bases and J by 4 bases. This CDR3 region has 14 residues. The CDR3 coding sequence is TGTGCCAGCAGTCCGGGGACAGGAGGGTACGAGCAGTACTTC. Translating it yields CASSPGTGGYEQYF.

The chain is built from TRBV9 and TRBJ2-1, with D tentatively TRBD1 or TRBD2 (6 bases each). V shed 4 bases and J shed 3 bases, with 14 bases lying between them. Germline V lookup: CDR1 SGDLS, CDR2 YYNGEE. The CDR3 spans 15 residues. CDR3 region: CASSQSGGGYNEQFF. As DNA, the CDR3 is TGTGCCAGCAGCCAAAGCGGAGGGGGCTACAATGAGCAGTTCTTC.

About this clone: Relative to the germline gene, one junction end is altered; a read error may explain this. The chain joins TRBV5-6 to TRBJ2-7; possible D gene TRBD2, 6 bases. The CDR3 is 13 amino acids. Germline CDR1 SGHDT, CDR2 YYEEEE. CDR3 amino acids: CASSLASGRKGSF. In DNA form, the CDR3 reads TGTGCCAGCAGCTTGGCCAGCGGGCGGAAAGGGAGTTTC.

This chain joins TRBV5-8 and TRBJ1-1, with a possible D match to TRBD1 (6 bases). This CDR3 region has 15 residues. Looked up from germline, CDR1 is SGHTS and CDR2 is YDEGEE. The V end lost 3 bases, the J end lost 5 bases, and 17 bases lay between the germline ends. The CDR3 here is CASSSIGGLRTEAFF. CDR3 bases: TGTGCCAGCAGCTCTATAGGGGGTTTAAGGACTGAAGCTTTCTTT.

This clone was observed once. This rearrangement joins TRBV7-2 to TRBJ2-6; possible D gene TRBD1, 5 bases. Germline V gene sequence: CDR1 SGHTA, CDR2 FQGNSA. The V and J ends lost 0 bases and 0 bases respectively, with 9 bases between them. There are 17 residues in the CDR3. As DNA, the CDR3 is TGTGCCAGCAGCTTAGCGGGGCAAAGCTCTGGGGCCAACGTCCTGACTTTC. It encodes CASSLAGQSSGANVLTF.

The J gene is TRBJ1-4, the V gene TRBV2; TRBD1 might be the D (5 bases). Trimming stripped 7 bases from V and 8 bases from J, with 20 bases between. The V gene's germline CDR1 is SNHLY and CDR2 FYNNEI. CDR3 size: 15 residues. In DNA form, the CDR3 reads TGTGCCAGCATAAATAAACAGGCTGCGGACGAAAAACTGTTTTTT. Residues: CASINKQAADEKLFF.

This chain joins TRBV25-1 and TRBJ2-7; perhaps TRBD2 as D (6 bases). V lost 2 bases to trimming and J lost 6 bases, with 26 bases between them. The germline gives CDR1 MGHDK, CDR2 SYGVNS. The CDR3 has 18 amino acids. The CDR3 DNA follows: TGTGCCAGCAGTGAAATCGGCAGGACCAACCTCGGGACTCGCGAGCAGTACTTC. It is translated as CASSEIGRTNLGTREQYF.

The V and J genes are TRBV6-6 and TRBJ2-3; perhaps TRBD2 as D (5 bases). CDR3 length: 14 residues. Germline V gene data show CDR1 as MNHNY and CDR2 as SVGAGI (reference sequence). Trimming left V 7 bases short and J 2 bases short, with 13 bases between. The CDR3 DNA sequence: TGTGCCAGCACCTCCCAGCGGTTCACAGATACGCAGTATTTT. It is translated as CASTSQRFTDTQYF.

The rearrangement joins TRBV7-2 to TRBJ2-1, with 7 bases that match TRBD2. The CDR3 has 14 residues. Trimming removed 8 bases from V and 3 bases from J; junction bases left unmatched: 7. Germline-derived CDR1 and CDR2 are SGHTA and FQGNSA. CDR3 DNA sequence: TGTGCCAGCCTCCCCCGGGAGGTCTACAATGAGCAGTTCTTC. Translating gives CASLPREVYNEQFF.

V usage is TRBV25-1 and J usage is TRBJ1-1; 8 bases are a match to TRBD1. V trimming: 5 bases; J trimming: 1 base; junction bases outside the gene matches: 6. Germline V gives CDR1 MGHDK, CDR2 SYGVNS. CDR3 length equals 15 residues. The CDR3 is CASSPDRVPNTEAFF. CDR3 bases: TGTGCCAGCAGTCCGGACAGGGTACCGAACACTGAAGCTTTCTTT.

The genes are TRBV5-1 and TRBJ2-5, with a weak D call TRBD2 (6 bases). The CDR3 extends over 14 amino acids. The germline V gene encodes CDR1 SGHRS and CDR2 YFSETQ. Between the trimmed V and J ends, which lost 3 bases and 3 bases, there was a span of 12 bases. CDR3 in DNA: TGCGCCAGCAGCTCCGGAGGGGAGGAAGAGACCCAGTACTTC. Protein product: CASSSGGEEETQYF.

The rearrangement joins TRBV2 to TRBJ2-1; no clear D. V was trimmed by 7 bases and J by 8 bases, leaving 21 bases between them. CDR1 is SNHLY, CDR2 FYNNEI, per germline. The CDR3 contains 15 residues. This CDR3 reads CASNLKTPSWDEQFF. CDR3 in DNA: TGTGCCAGCAACCTGAAAACACCTAGTTGGGATGAGCAGTTCTTC.